This TCR beta chain derives from a study of shared clonotypes between healthy human individuals. Study at large: Contributing individuals were a couple of females and three males aged 18 to 49. Study findings and constraints: An expected dependence of interdonor clonotype sharing on sequencing depth was noted. Sharing across four donors was seen in 4% to 5.5% of naive CD4 clonotypes.

CDR3 length: 16 residues. With 4 bases clipped from V and 0 bases from J, the junction kept 9 bases outside the gene matches. Per germline, CDR1 SNHLY and CDR2 FYNNEI. With regard to this clone: The antigen remains unidentified.

Here immunoSEQ multiplex PCR was the method, and the copy in TCRdb shows in-frame clones only, minus some. The data show some 1 million clones, 75% seen once. Sequencing was performed on memory CD4+ T cells sorted from blood. This sample's subset: CD45RA-negative fraction. This sequence originates from a man between 18 and 35 years old in good health. The rearrangement links TRBV2 to TRBJ2-7, with 7 bases fitting TRBD2. CDR3 region: CASSVPSGLSSYEQYF. The CDR3, as DNA: TGTGCCAGCAGTGTCCCTAGCGGACTTAGCTCCTACGAGCAGTACTTC.